What follows is one TCR beta chain and its context. The sample originates from a study of cytomegalovirus exposure and HLA in healthy donors. This CDR3 is built from 15 residues. Trimming removed 6 bases from V and 0 bases from J, with 15 bases in between. From germline, CDR1 is SGHAT and CDR2 FQNNGV. The PCR employed 60 Vbeta primers together with 13 Jbeta primers. This table comes from immunoSEQ multiplex PCR, and its TCRdb copy is limited to in-frame clones, with some not included. This repertoire shows some 160,000 clones, around 77% found once; its top ten account for around 1.5%. This TCR was sampled from a woman aged 25 to 39 in good health and CMV-seronegative. The chain is built from TRBV11-2 and TRBJ2-7; D ambiguous. The sample taken for sequencing was PBMCs. The CDR3 sequence: CASRGTGSSSYEQYF. In DNA, the CDR3 is TGTGCCAGCAGAGGTACCGGGTCAAGCTCCTACGAGCAGTACTTC.